This T cell receptor (beta chain) was sequenced during a study of cytomegalovirus exposure and HLA in healthy donors. The germline V gene encodes CDR1 LNHDA and CDR2 SQIVND (reference sequence). The CDR3 is 13 residues long. Trimming at V came to 9 bases and at J to 0 bases, leaving 2 bases not matched to a gene. Study-level points and caveats: Despite most TCR sequences being rare, some public TCRs occurred in many donors.

Remarks on this clone: Its antigen is currently unknown.

Researchers ran the PCR with 60 Vbeta and 13 Jbeta primers. Assay: immunoSEQ multiplex PCR; the TCRdb copy retains only in-frame clones and omits some. The sample includes about 180,000 clones, around 80% seen only once; the top ten take under 5%. Material for sequencing was PBMCs. The gene calls are TRBV19 and TRBJ1-1, with TRBD1 identical over 9 bases. The receptor was derived from a man younger than 35 in good health and CMV-seronegative. CDR3 DNA: TGTGCCAGCGGACAGGGGATGAACACTGAAGCTTTCTTT. This codes for CASGQGMNTEAFF. Variable domain in full (rest from reference TRBV19 and TRBJ1-1): DGGITQSPKYLFRKEGQNVTLSCEQNLNHDAMYWYRQDPGQGLRLIYYSQIVNDFQKGDIAEGYSVSREKKESFPLTVTSAQKNPTAFYLCASGQGMNTEAFFGQGTRLTVV.